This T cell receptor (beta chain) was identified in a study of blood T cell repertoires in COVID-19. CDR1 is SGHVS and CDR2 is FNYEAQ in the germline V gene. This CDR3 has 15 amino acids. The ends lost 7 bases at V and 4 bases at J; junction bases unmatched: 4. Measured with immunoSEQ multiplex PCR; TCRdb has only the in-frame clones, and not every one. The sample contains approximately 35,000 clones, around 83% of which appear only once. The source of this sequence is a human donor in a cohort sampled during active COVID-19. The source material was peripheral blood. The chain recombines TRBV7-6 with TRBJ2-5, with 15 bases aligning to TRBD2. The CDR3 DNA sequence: TGTGCCAGCAAGGGACTAGCGGGGGGCCGAGAGACCCAGTACTTC. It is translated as CASKGLAGGRETQYF.